This T cell receptor (beta chain) was obtained from a study of PD-L1 blockade in urothelial cancer. The sample's time point: pretreatment peripheral blood. The V gene's germline CDR1 is MNHNS and CDR2 SASEGT. V was clipped by 7 bases and J by 6 bases; unmatched bases: 11. The CDR3 sequence is 14 residues long. Libraries were prepared by immunoSEQ multiplex PCR; TCRdb keeps only in-frame clonotypes and omits some of them. The data show 45,000 to 65,000 clones, about 85% seen once. The clonotype comes from a man between 65 and 79 years old with urothelial cancer. Here the sequenced sample was PBMCs, taken around atezolizumab (anti-PD-L1) treatment. The rearrangement joins TRBV6-1 to TRBJ1-2, with 7 bases matching TRBD1. Here the CDR3 reads CASTRRQGEDGYTF. The DNA of the CDR3 is TGTGCCAGCACCAGACGACAGGGCGAGGATGGCTACACCTTC.